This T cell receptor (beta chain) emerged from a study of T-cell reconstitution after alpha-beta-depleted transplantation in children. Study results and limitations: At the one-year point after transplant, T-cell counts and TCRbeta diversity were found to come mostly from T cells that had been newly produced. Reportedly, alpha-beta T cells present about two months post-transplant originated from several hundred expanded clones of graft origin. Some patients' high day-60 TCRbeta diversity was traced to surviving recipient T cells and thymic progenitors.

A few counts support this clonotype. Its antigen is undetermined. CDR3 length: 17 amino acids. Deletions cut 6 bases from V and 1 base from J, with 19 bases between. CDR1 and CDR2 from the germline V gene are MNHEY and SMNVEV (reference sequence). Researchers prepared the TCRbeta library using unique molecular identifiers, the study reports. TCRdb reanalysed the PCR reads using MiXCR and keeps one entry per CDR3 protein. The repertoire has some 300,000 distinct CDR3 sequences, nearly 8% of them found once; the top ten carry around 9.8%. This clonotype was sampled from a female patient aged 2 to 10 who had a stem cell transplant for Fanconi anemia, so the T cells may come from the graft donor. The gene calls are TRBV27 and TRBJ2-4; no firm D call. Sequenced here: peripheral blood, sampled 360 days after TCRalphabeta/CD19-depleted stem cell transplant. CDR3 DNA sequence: TGTGCCAGCAGACCAAACGGCTCTAAATGGGCCAAAAACATTCAGTACTTC. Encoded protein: CASRPNGSKWAKNIQYF.